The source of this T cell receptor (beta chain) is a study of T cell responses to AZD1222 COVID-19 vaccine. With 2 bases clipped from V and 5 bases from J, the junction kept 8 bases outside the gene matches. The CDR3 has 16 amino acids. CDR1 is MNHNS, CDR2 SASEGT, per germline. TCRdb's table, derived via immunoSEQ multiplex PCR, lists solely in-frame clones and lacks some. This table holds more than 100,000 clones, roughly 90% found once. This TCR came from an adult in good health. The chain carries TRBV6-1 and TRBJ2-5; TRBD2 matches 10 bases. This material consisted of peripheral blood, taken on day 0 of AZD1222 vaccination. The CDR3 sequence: CASSESSGGRVETQYF. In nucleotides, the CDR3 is TGTGCCAGCAGTGAAAGTAGCGGGGGGAGAGTGGAGACCCAGTACTTC.